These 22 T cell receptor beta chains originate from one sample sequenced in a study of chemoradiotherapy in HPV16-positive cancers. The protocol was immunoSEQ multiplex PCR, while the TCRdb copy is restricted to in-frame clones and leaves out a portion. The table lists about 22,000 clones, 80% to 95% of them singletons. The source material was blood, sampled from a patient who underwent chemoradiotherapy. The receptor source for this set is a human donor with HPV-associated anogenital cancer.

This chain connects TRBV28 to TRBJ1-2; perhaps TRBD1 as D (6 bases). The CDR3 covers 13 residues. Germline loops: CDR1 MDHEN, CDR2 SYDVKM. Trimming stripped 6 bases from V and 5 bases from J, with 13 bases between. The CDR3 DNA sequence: TGTGCCAGCAGAAGGGGGTTTCGGTATGGCTACACCTTC. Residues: CASRRGFRYGYTF.

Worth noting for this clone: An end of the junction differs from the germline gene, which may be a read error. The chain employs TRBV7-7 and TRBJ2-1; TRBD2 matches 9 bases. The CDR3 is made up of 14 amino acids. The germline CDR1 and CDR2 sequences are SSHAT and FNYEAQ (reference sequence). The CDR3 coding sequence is TGTGCTAGCAGCGAAGGGCTAGCGGGATTCGAGCAGTTCTTC. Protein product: CASSEGLAGFEQFF.

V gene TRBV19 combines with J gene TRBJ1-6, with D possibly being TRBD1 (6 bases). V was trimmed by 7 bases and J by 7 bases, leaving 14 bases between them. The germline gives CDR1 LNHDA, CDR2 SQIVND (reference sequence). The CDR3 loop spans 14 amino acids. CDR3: CASTQQGTNSPLHF. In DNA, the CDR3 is TGTGCCAGTACCCAACAGGGTACCAATTCACCCCTCCACTTT.

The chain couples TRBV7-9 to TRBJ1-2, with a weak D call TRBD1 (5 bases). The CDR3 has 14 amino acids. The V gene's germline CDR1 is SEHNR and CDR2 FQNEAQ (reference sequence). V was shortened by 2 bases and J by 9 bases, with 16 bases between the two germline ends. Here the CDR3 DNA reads TGTGCCAGCAGCTTAAGTTGGGGGTCTGGTAGCTACACCTTC. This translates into CASSLSWGSGSYTF. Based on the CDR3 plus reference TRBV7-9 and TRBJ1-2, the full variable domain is DTGVSQNPRHKITKRGQNVTFRCDPISEHNRLYWYRQTLGQGPEFLTYFQNEAQLEKSRLLSDRFSAERPKGSFSTLEIQRTEQGDSAMYLCASSLSWGSGSYTFGSGTRLTVV.

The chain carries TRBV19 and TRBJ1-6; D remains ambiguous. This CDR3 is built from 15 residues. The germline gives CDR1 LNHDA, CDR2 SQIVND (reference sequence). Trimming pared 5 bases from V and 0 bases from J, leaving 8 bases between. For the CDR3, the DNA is TGTGCCAGTAGTGAGGTTAGCTCCTATAATTCACCCCTCCACTTT. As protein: CASSEVSSYNSPLHF. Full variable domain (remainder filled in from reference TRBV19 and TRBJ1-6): DGGITQSPKYLFRKEGQNVTLSCEQNLNHDAMYWYRQDPGQGLRLIYYSQIVNDFQKGDIAEGYSVSREKKESFPLTVTSAQKNPTAFYLCASSEVSSYNSPLHFGNGTRLTVT.

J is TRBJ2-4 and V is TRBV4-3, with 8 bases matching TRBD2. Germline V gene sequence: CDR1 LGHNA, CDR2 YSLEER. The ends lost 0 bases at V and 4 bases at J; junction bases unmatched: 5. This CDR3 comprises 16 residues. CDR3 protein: CASSQEIAGSKNIQYF. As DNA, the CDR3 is TGCGCCAGCAGCCAAGAGATAGCGGGGTCGAAAAACATTCAGTACTTC.

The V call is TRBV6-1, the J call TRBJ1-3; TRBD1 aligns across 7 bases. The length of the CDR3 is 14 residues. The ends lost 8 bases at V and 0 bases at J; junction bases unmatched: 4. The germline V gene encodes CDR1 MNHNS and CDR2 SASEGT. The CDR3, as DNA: TGTGCCAGCGCAGGACAGGTCTCTGGAAACACCATATATTTT. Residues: CASAGQVSGNTIYF.

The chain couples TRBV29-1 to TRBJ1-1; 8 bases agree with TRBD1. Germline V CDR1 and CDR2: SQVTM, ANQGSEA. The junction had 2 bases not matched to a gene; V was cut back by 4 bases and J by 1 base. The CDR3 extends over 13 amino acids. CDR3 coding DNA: TGCAGCGTTGTGGGGACAGGGAACACTGAAGCTTTCTTT. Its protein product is CSVVGTGNTEAFF.

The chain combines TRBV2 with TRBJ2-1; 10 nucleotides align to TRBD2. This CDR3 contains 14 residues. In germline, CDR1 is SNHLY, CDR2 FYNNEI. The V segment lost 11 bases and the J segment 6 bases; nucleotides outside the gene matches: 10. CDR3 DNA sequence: TGTGCCGGCCGAGCGGGGGGGCCTAGCAATGAGCAGTTCTTC. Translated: CAGRAGGPSNEQFF.

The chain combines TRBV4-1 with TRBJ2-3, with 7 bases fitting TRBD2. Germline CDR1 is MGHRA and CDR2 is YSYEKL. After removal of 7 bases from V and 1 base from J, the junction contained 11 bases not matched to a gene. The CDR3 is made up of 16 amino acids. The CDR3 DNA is TGCGCCAGCACCTCACACGGGACTATGGGCACAGATACGCAGTATTTT. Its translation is CASTSHGTMGTDTQYF.

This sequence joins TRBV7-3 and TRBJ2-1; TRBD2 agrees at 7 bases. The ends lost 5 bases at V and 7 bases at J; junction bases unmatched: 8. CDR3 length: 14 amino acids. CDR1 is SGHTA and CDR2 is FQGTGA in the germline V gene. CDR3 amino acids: CASSPPGRENEQFF. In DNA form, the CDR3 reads TGTGCCAGCAGCCCACCGGGGCGGGAGAATGAGCAGTTCTTC.

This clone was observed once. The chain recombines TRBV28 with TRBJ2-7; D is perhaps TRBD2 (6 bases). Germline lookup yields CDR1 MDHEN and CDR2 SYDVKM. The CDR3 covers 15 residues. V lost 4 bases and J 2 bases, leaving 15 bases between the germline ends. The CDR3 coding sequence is TGTGCCAGCAGTTCGCCACCTCGACTAGCCTACGAGCAGTACTTC. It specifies CASSSPPRLAYEQYF.

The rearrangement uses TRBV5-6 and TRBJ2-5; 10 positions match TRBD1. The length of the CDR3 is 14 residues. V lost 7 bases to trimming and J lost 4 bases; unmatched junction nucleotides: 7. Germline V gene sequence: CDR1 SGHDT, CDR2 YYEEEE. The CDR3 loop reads CASGRTGGTETQYF. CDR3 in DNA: TGTGCCAGCGGTCGGACAGGGGGAACAGAGACCCAGTACTTC.

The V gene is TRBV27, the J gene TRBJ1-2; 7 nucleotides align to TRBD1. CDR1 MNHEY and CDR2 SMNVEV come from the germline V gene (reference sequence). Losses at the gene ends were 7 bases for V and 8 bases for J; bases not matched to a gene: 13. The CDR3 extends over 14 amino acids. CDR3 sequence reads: CASKGDRLTSGYTF. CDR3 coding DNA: TGTGCCAGCAAAGGGGACAGACTGACGTCCGGCTACACCTTC.

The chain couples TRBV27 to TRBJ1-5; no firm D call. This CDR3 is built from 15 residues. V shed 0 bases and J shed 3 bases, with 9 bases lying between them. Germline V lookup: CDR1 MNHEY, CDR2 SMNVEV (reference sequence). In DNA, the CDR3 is TGTGCCAGCAGTTTATCGGGTCTGAACAATCAGCCCCAGCATTTT. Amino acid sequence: CASSLSGLNNQPQHF.

The CDR3 DNA follows: TGTGCCAGCAGCTTAAGCCGGGGAACCGGGGAGCTGTTTTTT. Translating gives CASSLSRGTGELFF. This chain joins TRBV11-2 and TRBJ2-2; weak D call: TRBD2 (5 bases). CDR3 length: 14 amino acids. Trimming left V 2 bases short and J 5 bases short, with 9 bases between. Germline V gives CDR1 SGHAT, CDR2 FQNNGV.

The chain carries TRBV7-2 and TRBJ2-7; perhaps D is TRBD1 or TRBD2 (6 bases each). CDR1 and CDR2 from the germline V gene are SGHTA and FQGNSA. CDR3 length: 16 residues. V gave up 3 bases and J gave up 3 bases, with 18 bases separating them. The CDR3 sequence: CASSLGGTGISYEQYF. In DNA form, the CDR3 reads TGTGCCAGCAGCTTGGGGGGCACAGGGATTAGCTACGAGCAGTACTTC.

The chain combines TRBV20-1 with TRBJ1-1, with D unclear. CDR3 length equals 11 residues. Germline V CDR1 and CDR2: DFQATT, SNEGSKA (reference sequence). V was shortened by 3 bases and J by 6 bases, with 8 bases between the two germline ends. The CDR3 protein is CSASFHSEAFF. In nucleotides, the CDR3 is TGCAGTGCTAGTTTCCACTCTGAAGCTTTCTTT.

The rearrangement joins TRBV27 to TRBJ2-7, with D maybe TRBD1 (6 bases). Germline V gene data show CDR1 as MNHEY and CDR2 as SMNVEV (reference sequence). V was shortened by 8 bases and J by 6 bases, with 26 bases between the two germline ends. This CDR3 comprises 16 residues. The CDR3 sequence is CASRPSHRVAGGEQYF. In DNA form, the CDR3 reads TGTGCCAGCCGCCCCAGTCACAGGGTAGCTGGGGGCGAGCAGTACTTC.

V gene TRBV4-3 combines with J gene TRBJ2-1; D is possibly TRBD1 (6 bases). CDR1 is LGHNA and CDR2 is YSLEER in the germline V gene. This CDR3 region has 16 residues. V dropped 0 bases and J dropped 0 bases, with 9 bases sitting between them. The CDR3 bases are TGCGCCAGCAGCCAAGATTTGGGGGCCTCCTACAATGAGCAGTTCTTC. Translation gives CASSQDLGASYNEQFF.

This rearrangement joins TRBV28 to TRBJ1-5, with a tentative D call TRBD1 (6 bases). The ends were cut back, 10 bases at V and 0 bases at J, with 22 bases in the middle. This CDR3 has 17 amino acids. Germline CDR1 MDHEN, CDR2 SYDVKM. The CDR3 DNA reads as TGTGCCATCCAGGACCTTACAGGGCTGTATAGCAATCAGCCCCAGCATTTT. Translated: CAIQDLTGLYSNQPQHF.

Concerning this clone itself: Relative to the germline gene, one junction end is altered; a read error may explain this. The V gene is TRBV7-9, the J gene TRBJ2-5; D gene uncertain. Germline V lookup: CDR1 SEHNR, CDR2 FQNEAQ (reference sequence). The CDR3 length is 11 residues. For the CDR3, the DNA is TGTGCCAGCAGCTTGTTAGAGGCCCAGTACTTC. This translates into CASSLLEAQYF.